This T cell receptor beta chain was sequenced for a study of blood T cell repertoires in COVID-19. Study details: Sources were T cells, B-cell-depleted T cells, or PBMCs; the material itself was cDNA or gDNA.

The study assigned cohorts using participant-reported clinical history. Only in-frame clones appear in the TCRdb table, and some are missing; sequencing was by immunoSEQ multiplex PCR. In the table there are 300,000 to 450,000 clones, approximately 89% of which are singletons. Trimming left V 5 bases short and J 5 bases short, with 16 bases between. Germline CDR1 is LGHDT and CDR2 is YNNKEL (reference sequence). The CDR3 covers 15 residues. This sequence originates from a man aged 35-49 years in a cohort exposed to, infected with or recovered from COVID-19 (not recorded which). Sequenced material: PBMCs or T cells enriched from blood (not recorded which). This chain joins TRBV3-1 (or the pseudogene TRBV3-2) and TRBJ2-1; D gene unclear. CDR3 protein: CASSKSPPPDNEQFF. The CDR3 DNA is TGTGCCAGCAGCAAAAGTCCCCCTCCGGACAATGAGCAGTTCTTC.